The 2 T cell receptor beta chains given below trace back to one sample, sequenced in a study of T cell clonotyping in hematopoietic cell transplantation. Profiled with immunoSEQ multiplex PCR; TCRdb holds only in-frame clones, not every one. The sample lists 4,500 to 6,500 clones, around three quarters occurring once. The material sequenced was peripheral blood mononuclear cells, taken 30 days after allogeneic stem cell transplant. The receptors shown here come from a male patient aged 55 to 70 who had an allogeneic stem cell transplant from an unrelated donor, so the T cells may come from the graft donor. Some clones in this sample may be carry-over from other donors' samples.

This clone appeared a few times. The chain couples TRBV2 to TRBJ2-7; TRBD2 matches at 8 bases. Germline V gene data show CDR1 as SNHLY and CDR2 as FYNNEI. The CDR3 has 16 amino acids. Trimming took 2 bases from V and 0 from J; bases not matched to a gene: 6. CDR3 sequence: CASSEFSGTSSYEQYF. CDR3 coding DNA: TGTGCCAGCAGTGAATTTAGCGGGACCAGCTCCTACGAGCAGTACTTC.

By sample fraction, this clone is large. V gene TRBV19 combines with J gene TRBJ1-5, with D hard to call. The CDR3 is 16 amino acids. Between the trimmed V and J ends, which lost 0 bases and 0 bases, there was a span of 9 bases. The germline V gene encodes CDR1 LNHDA and CDR2 SQIVND (reference sequence). The CDR3 region is CASSIDSDYSNQPQHF. CDR3 nucleotides: TGTGCCAGTAGTATAGATTCGGATTATAGCAATCAGCCCCAGCATTTT.